The 5 T cell receptor beta chains reported below all come from one sample, sequenced in a study of T cell repertoires in cytomegalovirus infection. In TCRdb, the reads were re-called with MiXCR into one record per CDR3 protein. The table has approximately 500,000 distinct CDR3 sequences, about 15% seen once. Material: CD8+ T cells from PBMCs. Receptors originate from a human donor in good health (CMV status not recorded). Some clones in this sample may be carry-over from other donors' samples.

At least ten counts were recorded for this clonotype. CDR3 DNA sequence: TGTGCCAGCAGTCCAGGGACTAGCGGGAGGTACGAGCAGTACTTC. It yields the protein CASSPGTSGRYEQYF. The rearrangement links TRBV27 to TRBJ2-7, with 15 nucleotides matching TRBD2. Germline CDR1 is MNHEY and CDR2 is SMNVEV (reference sequence). This CDR3 is built from 15 residues. V trimming: 5 bases; J trimming: 4 bases; junction bases outside the gene matches: 3.

This clonotype was recorded only once. The chain links TRBV28 to TRBJ1-5; possibly TRBD1 for D (5 bases). Germline lookup yields CDR1 MDHEN and CDR2 SYDVKM. The CDR3 consists of 15 residues. V was pared by 4 bases and J by 5 bases, with 15 bases between. This CDR3 reads CASSWRGRGYQPQHF. CDR3 bases: TGTGCCAGCAGTTGGAGGGGACGGGGTTATCAGCCCCAGCATTTT.

The chain carries TRBV19 and TRBJ2-7; 7 positions match TRBD2. CDR3 length equals 15 residues. After removal of 2 bases from V and 3 bases from J, the junction contained 7 bases not matched to a gene. CDR1 LNHDA and CDR2 SQIVND come from the germline V gene (reference sequence). The CDR3 protein is CASSISGIVDYEQYF. CDR3 nucleotides: TGTGCCAGTAGTATAAGCGGGATAGTGGACTACGAGCAGTACTTC.

This clonotype was seen many times. The V call is TRBV7-2, the J call TRBJ2-3; 13 nucleotides agree with TRBD2. CDR1 SGHTA and CDR2 FQGNSA come from the germline V gene. The CDR3 contains 15 residues. Germline trimming cut 2 bases from V and 6 bases from J; bases unmatched to any gene: 2. The CDR3: CASSLKGLAGDTQYF. CDR3 coding DNA: TGTGCCAGCAGCTTAAAGGGACTAGCGGGGGATACGCAGTATTTT.

The rearrangement links TRBV2 to TRBJ2-7; possible D gene TRBD1, 6 bases. Germline assignment: CDR1 SNHLY and CDR2 FYNNEI. The V end lost 0 bases, the J end lost 1 base, and 19 bases lay between the germline ends. This CDR3 comprises 18 residues. The CDR3, as DNA: TGTGCCAGCAGTGAAGCGCTTCGGCAGGGGCCAGGATCCTACGAGCAGTACTTC. Its translation: CASSEALRQGPGSYEQYF.